This T cell receptor beta chain was recorded in a study of OX40 agonist ivuxolimab in advanced cancers. About the research overall: Ivuxolimab is an agonistic anti-OX40 (CD134) antibody, and patients were treated with it. Those enrolled were 70% to 85% male, with a mean age of 60 years and ages from roughly 20 to 85.

Assay: immunoSEQ multiplex PCR; the TCRdb copy retains only in-frame clones and omits some. Counted here are around 92,000 clones, around 84% occurring once; the ten biggest clones make up under 3.5%. This clone was seen a single time. The CDR3 spans 12 residues. Trimming cost V 3 bases and J 8 bases, with 9 bases left between them. Germline-derived CDR1 and CDR2 are LNHNV and YYDKDF (reference sequence). The TCR was taken from an adult with an advanced solid tumor such as melanoma, head and neck, liver or kidney cancer. Sequences were derived from CD4+ or CD8+ T cells sorted from blood, sampled in a trial of the OX40 agonist ivuxolimab. This chain joins TRBV15 and TRBJ2-3; D uncertain. The CDR3 nucleotides are TGTGCCACCAGCAGGGATAGGGCTACGCAGTATTTT. Residues: CATSRDRATQYF.